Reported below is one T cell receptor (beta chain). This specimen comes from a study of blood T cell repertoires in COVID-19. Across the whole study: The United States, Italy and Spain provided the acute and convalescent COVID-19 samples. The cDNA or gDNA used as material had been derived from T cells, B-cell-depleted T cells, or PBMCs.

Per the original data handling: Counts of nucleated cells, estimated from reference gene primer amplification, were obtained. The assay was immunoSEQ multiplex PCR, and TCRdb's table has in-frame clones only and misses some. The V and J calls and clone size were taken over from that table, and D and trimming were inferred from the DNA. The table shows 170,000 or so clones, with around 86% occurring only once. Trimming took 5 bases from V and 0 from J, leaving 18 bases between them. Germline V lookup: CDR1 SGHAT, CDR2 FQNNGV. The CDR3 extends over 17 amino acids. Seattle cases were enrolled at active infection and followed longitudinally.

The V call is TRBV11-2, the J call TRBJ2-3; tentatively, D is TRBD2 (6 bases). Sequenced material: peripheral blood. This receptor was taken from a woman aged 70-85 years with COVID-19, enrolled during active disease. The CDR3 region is CASSGRRVSGSTDTQYF. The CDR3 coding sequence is TGTGCCAGCAGCGGACGAAGAGTTAGCGGTAGCACAGATACGCAGTATTTT.